Below, 4 T cell receptor beta chains from the same sample are listed, as sequenced in a study of response to subunit inactivated influenza vaccine (dated by TCRdb to the late 2010s). Preparation of the library involved RT-PCR. TCRdb names Illumina HiSeq 2500 as the instrument used. In-frame beta chains were kept once TCRdb had trimmed the public reads at Q25 with fastp and called clones with MiXCR. Every distinct CDR3 protein forms one entry, paired with its most common genes and DNA. Across this sample there are about 650,000 distinct CDR3 sequences, with 14% seen only once. The top ten constitute 7.5% to 8% of the sample. The starting material was PBMCs from blood, obtained 14 days before vaccination. The receptors shown here come from a man aged 50 to 60 who received an inactivated influenza vaccine. Donor details come from another sample of the same person, matched by shared clones.

The CDR3 region is CASTWGAGNTGELFF. CDR3 in DNA: TGCGCCAGCACCTGGGGGGCCGGCAACACCGGGGAGCTGTTTTTT. V is TRBV5-1 and J is TRBJ2-2; D tentatively fits TRBD1 or TRBD2 (6 bases each). The germline CDR1 and CDR2 sequences are SGHRS and YFSETQ. V was cut by 6 bases and J by 2 bases, with 14 bases left in between. The CDR3 consists of 15 residues.

The J gene is TRBJ1-2, the V gene TRBV27; 8 bases are shared with TRBD1. Looked up from germline, CDR1 is MNHEY and CDR2 is SMNVEV (reference sequence). V trimming: 4 bases; J trimming: 4 bases; junction bases outside the gene matches: 8. The CDR3 covers 15 residues. The CDR3 spells CASSSLTGTGYGYTF. Here the CDR3 DNA reads TGTGCCAGCAGTTCACTAACCGGGACAGGCTATGGCTACACCTTC.

This clonotype was seen many times. The chain is built from TRBV20-1 and TRBJ1-4, with D perhaps TRBD1 (5 bases). V was pared by 1 base and J by 4 bases, with 10 bases between. The CDR3 has 14 residues. CDR1 and CDR2 from the germline V gene are DFQATT and SNEGSKA (reference sequence). CDR3 DNA: TGCAGTGCTAGAGGGACAACCTATAATGAAAAACTGTTTTTT. Its protein product is CSARGTTYNEKLFF.

This clonotype was detected a few times. V usage is TRBV6-2 or TRBV6-3 and J usage is TRBJ2-7; TRBD1 agrees at 8 bases. This CDR3 spans 21 amino acids. The ends lost 3 bases at V and 3 bases at J; junction bases unmatched: 25. Germline CDR1 is MNHEY and CDR2 is SVGEGT. Written as DNA, the CDR3 is TGTGCCAGCAGTTATGACAGTCGGCGGACAGGGCCCCTCGGGGGAAGCTACGAGCAGTACTTC. Translation gives CASSYDSRRTGPLGGSYEQYF.